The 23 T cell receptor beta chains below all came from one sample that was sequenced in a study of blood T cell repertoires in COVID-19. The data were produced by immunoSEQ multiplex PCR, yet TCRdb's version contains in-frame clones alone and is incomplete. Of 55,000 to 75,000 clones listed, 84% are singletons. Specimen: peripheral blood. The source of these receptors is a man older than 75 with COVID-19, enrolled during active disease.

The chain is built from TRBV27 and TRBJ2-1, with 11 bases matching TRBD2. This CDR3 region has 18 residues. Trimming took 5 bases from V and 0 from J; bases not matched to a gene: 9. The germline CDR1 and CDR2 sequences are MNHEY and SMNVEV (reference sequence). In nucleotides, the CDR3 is TGTGCCAGCAGTCAAGAGACTAGCGGGACTAGCTCCTACAATGAGCAGTTCTTC. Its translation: CASSQETSGTSSYNEQFF.

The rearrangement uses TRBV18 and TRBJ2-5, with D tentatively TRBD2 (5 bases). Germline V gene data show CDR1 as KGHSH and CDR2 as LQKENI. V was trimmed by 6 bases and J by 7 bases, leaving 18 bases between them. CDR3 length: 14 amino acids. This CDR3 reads CASSPLRASGTQYF. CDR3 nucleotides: TGTGCCAGCTCCCCCCTGAGGGCTTCAGGGACCCAGTACTTC.

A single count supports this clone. The CDR3 loop reads CAWSVRTGWTDTQYF. The CDR3 coding sequence is TGTGCCTGGAGTGTCCGGACAGGGTGGACAGATACGCAGTATTTT. The V gene is TRBV30, the J gene TRBJ2-3; TRBD1 matches at 8 bases. Germline CDR1 is GTSNPN and CDR2 is SVGIG (reference sequence). The CDR3 runs to 15 residues. Trimming took 0 bases from V and 3 from J; bases not matched to a gene: 5.

The CDR3, as DNA: TGTGCCAGCAGCCGGCCACAGGGTATCACCGGGGAGCTGTTTTTT. Protein product: CASSRPQGITGELFF. The rearrangement uses TRBV7-2 and TRBJ2-2, with a possible D match to TRBD1 (6 bases). Germline CDR1 reads SGHTA; CDR2 reads FQGNSA. V lost 5 bases, J lost 4 bases, and 14 bases lay in between. This CDR3 region has 15 residues.

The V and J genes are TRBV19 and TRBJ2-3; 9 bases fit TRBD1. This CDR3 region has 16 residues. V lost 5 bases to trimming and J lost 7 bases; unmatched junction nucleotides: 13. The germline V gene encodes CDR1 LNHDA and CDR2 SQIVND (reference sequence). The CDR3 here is CASSFMGQGREYTQYF. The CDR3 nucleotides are TGTGCCAGTAGTTTTATGGGACAGGGCCGTGAATATACGCAGTATTTT.

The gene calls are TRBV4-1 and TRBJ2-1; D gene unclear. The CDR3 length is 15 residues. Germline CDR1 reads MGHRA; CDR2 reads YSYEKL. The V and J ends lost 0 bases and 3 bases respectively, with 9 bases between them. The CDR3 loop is CASSQESAIYNEQFF. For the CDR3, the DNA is TGCGCCAGCAGCCAAGAGAGTGCAATCTACAATGAGCAGTTCTTC.

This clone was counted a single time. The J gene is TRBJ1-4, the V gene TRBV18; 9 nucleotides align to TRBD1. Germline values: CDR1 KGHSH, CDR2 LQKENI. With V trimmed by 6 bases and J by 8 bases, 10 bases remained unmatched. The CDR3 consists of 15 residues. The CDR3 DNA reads TGTGCCAGCTCCCCGACAGGGGGTAGAGAGGAAAAACTGTTTTTT. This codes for CASSPTGGREEKLFF. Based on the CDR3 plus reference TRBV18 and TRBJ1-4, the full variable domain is NAGVMQNPRHLVRRRGQEARLRCSPMKGHSHVYWYRQLPEEGLKFMVYLQKENIIDESGMPKERFSAEFPKEGPSILRIQQVVRGDSAAYFCASSPTGGREEKLFFGSGTQLSVL.

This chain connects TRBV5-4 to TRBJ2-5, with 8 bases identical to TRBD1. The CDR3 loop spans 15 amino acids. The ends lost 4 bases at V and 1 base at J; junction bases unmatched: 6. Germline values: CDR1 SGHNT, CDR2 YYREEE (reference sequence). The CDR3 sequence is CASSRLGQGQETQYF. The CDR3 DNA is TGTGCCAGCAGCCGATTAGGACAGGGCCAAGAGACCCAGTACTTC.

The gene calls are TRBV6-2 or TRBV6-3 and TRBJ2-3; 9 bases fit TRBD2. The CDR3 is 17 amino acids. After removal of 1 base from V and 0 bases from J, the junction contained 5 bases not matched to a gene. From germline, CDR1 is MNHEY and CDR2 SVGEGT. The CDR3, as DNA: TGTGCCAGCAGTTACTTCAGACTAGCGGCAAGCACAGATACGCAGTATTTT. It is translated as CASSYFRLAASTDTQYF.

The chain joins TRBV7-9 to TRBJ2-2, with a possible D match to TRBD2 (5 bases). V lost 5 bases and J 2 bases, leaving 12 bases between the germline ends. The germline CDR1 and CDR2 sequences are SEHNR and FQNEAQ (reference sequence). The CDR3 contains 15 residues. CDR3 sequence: CASSPDSPNTGELFF. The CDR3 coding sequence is TGTGCCAGCAGCCCGGACTCCCCTAACACCGGGGAGCTGTTTTTT.

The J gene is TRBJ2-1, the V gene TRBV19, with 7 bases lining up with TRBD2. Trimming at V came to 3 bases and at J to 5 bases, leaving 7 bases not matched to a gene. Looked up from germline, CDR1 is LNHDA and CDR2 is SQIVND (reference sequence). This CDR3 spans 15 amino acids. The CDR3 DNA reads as TGTGCCAGTAGTATTGTGGCGGGAGCCCACAATGAGCAGTTCTTC. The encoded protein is CASSIVAGAHNEQFF. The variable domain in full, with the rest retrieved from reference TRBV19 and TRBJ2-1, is DGGITQSPKYLFRKEGQNVTLSCEQNLNHDAMYWYRQDPGQGLRLIYYSQIVNDFQKGDIAEGYSVSREKKESFPLTVTSAQKNPTAFYLCASSIVAGAHNEQFFGPGTRLTVL.

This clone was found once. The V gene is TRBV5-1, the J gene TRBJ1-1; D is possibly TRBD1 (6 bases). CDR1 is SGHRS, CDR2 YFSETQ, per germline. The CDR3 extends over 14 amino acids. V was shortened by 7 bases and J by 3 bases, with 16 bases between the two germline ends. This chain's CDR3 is CASRGGAGDTEAFF. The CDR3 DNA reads TGCGCCAGCCGAGGGGGGGCCGGAGACACTGAAGCTTTCTTT.

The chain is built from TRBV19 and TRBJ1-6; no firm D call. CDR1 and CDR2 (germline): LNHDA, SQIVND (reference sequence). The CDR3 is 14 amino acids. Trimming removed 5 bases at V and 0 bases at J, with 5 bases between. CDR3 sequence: CASSPISYNSPLHF. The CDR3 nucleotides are TGTGCCAGTAGTCCAATCTCCTATAATTCACCCCTCCACTTT.

The CDR3, as DNA: TGTGCCAGTAGTTTAGCGGGAGACTACGAGCAGTACGTC. It is translated as CASSLAGDYEQYV. The chain recombines TRBV19 with TRBJ2-7; 9 bases agree with TRBD2. Losses at the gene ends were 5 bases for V and 3 bases for J; bases not matched to a gene: 2. Germline values: CDR1 LNHDA, CDR2 SQIVND (reference sequence). The CDR3 spans 13 residues.

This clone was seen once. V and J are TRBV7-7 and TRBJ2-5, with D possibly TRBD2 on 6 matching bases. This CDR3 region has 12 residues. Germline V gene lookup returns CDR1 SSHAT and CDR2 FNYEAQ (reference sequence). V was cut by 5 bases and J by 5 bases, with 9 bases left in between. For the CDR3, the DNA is TGTGCCAGCAGCCAGGAGGGGGAGACCCAGTACTTC. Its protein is CASSQEGETQYF.

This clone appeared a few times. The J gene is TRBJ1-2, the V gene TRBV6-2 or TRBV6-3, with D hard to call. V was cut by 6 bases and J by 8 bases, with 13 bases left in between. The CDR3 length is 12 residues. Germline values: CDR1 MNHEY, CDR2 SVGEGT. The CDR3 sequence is CASSPSPRGYTF. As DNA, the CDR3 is TGTGCCAGCAGCCCGAGTCCGCGGGGCTACACCTTC.

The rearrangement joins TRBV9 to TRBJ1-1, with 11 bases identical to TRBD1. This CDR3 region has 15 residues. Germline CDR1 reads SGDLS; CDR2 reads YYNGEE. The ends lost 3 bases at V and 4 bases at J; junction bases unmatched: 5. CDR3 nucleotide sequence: TGTGCCAGCAGCGAAATGGGGACAGGGGGCACTGAAGCTTTCTTT. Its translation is CASSEMGTGGTEAFF.

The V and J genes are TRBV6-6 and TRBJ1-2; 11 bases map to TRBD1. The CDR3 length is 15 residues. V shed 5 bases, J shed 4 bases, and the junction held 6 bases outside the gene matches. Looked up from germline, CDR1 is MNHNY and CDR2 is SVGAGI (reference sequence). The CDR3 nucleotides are TGTGCCAGCAGTCCGGACAGGGGGCGCGTCTATGGCTACACCTTC. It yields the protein CASSPDRGRVYGYTF.

DNA for the CDR3: TGTGCCAGCAGCGACTACCTAGAGACCCAGTACTTC. Translating gives CASSDYLETQYF. V gene TRBV7-9 combines with J gene TRBJ2-5; possibly TRBD2 for D (5 bases). This CDR3 comprises 12 residues. Germline CDR1 and CDR2: SEHNR and FQNEAQ (reference sequence). Between the trimmed V and J ends, which lost 5 bases and 4 bases, there was a span of 8 bases.

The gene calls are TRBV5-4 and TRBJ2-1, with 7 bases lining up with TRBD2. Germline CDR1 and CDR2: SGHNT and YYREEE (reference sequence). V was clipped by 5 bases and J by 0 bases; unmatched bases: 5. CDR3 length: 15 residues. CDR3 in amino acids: CASRAERDSYNEQFF. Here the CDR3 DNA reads TGTGCCAGCAGGGCCGAGCGGGACTCCTACAATGAGCAGTTCTTC. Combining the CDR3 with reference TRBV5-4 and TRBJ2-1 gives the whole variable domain ETGVTQSPTHLIKTRGQQVTLRCSSQSGHNTVSWYQQALGQGPQFIFQYYREEENGRGNFPPRFSGLQFPNYSSELNVNALELDDSALYLCASRAERDSYNEQFFGPGTRLTVL.

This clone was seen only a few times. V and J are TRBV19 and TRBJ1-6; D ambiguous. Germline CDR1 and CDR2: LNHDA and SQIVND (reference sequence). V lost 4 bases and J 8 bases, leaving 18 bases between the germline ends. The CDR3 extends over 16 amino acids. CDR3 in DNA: TGTGCCAGTAGTACCCTGGCCGGGATTGGCCATTCACCCCTCCACTTT. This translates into CASSTLAGIGHSPLHF. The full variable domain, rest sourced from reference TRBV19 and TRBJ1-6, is DGGITQSPKYLFRKEGQNVTLSCEQNLNHDAMYWYRQDPGQGLRLIYYSQIVNDFQKGDIAEGYSVSREKKESFPLTVTSAQKNPTAFYLCASSTLAGIGHSPLHFGNGTRLTVT.

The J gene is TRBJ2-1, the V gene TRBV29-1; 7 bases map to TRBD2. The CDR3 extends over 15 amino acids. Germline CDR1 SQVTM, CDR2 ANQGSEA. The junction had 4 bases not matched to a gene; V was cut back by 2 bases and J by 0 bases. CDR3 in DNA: TGCAGCGTTGAAAAGGGAGGGTACTCCTACAATGAGCAGTTCTTC. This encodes CSVEKGGYSYNEQFF.

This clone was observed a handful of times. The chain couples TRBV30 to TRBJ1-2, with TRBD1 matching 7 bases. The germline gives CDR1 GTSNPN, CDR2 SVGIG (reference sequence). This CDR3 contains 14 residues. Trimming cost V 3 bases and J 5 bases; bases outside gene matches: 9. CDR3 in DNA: TGTGCCTGGAGACACAACAGGGGCGAATATGGCTACACCTTC. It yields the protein CAWRHNRGEYGYTF.